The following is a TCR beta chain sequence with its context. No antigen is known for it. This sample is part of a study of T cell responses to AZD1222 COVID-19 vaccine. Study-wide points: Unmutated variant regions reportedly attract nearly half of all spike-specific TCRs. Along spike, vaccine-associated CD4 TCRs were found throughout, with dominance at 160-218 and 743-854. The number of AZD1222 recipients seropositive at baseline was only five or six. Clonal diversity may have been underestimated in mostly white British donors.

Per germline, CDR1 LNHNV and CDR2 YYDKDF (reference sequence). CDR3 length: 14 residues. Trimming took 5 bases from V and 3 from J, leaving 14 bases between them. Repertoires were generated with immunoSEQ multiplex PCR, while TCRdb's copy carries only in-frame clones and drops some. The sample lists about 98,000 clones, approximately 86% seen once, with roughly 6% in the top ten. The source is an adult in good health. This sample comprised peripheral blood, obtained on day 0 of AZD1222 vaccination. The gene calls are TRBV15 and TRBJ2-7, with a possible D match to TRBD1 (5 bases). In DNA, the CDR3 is TGTGCCACCAGCCCAAGTCGGACAAGCTACGAGCAGTACTTC. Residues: CATSPSRTSYEQYF.